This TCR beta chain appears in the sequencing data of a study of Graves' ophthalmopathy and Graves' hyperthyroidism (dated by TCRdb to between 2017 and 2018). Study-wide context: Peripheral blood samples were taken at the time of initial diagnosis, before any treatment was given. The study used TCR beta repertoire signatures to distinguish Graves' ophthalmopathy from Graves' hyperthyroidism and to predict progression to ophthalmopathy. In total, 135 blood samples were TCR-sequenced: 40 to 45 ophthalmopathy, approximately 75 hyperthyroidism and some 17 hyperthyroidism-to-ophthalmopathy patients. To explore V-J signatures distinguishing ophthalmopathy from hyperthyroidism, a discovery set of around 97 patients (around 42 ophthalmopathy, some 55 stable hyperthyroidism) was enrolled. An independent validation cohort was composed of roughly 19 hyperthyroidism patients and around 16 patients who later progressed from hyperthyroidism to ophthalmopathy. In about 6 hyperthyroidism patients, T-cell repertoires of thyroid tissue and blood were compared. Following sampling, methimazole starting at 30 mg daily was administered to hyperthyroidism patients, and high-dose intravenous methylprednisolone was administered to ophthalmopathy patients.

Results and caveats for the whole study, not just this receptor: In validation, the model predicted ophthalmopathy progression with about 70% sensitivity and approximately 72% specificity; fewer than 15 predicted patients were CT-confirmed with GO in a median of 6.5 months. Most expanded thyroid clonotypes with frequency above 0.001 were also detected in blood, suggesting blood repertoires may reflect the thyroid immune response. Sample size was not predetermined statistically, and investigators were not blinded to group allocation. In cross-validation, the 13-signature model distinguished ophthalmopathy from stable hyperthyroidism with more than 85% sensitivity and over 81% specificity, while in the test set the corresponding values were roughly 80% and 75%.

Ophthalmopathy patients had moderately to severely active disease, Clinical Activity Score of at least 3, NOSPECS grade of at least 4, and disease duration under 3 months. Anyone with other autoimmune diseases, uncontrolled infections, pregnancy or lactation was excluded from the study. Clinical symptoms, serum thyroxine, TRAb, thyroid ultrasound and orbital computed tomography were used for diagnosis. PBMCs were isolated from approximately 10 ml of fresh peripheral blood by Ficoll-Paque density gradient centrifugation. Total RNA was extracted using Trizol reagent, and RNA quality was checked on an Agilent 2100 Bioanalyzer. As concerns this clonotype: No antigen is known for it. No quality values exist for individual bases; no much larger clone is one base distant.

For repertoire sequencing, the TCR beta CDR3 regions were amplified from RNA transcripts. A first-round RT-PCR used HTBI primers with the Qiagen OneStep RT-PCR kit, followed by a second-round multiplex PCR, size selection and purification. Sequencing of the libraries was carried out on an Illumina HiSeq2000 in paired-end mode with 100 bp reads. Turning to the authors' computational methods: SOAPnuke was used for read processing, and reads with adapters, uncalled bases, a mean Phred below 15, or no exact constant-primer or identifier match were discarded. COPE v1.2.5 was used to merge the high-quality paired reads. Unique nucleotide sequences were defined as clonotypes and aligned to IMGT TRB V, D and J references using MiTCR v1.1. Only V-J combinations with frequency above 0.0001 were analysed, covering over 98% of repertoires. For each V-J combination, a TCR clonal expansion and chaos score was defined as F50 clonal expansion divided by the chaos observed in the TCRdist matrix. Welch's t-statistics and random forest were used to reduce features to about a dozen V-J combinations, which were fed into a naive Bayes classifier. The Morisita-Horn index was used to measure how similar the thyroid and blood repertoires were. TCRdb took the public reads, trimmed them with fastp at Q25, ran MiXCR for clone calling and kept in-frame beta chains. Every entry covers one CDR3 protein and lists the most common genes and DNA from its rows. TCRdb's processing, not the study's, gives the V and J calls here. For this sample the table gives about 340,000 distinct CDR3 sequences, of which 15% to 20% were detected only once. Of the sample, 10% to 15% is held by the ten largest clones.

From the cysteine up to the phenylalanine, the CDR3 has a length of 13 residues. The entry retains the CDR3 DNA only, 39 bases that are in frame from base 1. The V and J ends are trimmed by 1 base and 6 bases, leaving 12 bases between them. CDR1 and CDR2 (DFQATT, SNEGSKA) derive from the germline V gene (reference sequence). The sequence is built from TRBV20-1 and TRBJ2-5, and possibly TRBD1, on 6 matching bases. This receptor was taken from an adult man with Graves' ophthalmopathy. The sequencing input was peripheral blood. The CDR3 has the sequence CSARATGSKTQYF. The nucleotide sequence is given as TGCAGTGCTAGAGCAACAGGGTCCAAGACCCAGTACTTC.